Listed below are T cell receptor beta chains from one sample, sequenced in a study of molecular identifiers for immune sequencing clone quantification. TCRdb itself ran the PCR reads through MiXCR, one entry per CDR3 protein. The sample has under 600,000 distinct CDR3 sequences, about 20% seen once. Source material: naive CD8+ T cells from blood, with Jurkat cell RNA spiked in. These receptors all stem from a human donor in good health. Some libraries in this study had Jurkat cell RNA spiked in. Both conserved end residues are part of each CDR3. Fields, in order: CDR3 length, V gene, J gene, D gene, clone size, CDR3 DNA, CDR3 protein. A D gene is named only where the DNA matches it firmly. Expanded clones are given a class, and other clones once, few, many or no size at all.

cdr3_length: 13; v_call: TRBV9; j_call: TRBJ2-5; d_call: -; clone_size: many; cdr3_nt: TGTGCCAGCAGCGGCCACCCAGAGTGGGCCCAGTACTTC; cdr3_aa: CASSGHPEWAQYF
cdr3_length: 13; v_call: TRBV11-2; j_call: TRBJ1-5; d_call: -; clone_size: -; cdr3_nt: TGTGCCAGCAGTAATAGGGGAGATCAGCCCCAGCATTTT; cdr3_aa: CASSNRGDQPQHF
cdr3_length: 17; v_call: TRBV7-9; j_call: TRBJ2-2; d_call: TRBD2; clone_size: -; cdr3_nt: TGTGCCGGCAGCTCAGGAAGAGTAGCGGGTCACACCGGGGAGCTGTTTTTT; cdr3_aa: CAGSSGRVAGHTGELFF
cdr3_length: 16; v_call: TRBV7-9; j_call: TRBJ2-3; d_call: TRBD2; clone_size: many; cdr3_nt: TGTGCCAGCAGTCTCCCCCTCCGGGGGGGCCCAGATACGCAGTATTTT; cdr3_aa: CASSLPLRGGPDTQYF
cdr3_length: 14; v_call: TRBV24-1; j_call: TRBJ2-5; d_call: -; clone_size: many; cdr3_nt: TGTGCCACCAGTGATTTGCGGGCCGAAGAGACCCAGTACTTC; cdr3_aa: CATSDLRAEETQYF
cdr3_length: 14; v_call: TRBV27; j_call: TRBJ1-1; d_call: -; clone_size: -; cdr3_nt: TGTGCCAGCAGTTTAAACGGGGTAATCACTGAAGCTTTCTTT; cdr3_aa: CASSLNGVITEAFF
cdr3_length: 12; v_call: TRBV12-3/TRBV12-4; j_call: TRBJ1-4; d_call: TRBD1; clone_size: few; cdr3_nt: TGTGCCAGCGGACAGGCGAATGAAAAACTGTTTTTT; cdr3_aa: CASGQANEKLFF
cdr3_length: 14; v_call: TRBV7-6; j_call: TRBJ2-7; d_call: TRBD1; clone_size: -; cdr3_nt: TGTGCCAGCAGCCCAGAGACAGGGTCGAGCGAGCAGTACTTC; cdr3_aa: CASSPETGSSEQYF
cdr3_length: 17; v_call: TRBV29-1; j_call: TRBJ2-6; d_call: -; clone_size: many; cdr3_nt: TGCAGCGTCCTCACACCGGGGCCCGACTCTGGGGCCAACGTCCTGACTTTC; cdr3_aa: CSVLTPGPDSGANVLTF
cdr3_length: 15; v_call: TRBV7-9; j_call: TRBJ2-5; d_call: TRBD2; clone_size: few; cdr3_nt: TGTGCCAGCAGCTTGGCTAGCGGGAACCCAGAGACCCAGTACTTC; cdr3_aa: CASSLASGNPETQYF
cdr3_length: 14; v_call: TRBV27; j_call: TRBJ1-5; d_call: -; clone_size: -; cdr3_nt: TGTGCCAGCAGGCCCGGGACGGTGAATCAGCCCCAGCATTTT; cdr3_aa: CASRPGTVNQPQHF
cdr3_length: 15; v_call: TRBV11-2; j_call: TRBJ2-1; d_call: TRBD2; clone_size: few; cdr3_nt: TGTGCCAGCAGCTTAGGGCCTAGCGGGGGGCATGAGCAGTTCTTC; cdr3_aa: CASSLGPSGGHEQFF
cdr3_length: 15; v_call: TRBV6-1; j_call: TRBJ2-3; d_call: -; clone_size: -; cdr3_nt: TGTGCCAGCAGTGAACAGGCCCTTAGCACAGATACGCAGTATTTT; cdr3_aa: CASSEQALSTDTQYF
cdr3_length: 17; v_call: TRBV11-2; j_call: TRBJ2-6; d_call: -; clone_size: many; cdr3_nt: TGTGCCAGCAGCTTCGCAGGCTTAGACTCTGGGGCCAACGTCCTGACTTTC; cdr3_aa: CASSFAGLDSGANVLTF
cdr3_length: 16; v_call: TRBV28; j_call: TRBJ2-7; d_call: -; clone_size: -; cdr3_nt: TGTGCCAGCAGGTGGCGTGGGAGCCTATTCTCCTACGAGCAGTACTTC; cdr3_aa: CASRWRGSLFSYEQYF
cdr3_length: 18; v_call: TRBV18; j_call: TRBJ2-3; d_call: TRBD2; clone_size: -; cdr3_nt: TGTGCCAGCTCACCAACTAGCGGGGGGGCCCATAGCACAGATACGCAGTATTTT; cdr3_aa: CASSPTSGGAHSTDTQYF
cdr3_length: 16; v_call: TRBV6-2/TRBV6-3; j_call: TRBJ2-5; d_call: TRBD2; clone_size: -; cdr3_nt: TGTGCCAGCAGTTACGCCCTAGCGGGAAATGAAGAGACCCAGTACTTC; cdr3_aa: CASSYALAGNEETQYF
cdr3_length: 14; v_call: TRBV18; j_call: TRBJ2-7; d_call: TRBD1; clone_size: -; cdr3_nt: TGTGCCAGCTCTCACGGACAGGTAACCTACGAGCAGTACTTC; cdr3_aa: CASSHGQVTYEQYF
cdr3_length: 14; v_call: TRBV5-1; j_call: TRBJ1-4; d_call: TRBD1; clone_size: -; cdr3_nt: TGCGCCAGCAGCAACCTCCAGGGGGATGAAAAACTGTTTTTT; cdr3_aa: CASSNLQGDEKLFF
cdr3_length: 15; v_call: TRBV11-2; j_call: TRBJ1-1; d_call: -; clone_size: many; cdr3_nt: TGTGCCAGCAGGCACACCGGGGGGCTTAACACTGAAGCTTTCTTT; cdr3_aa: CASRHTGGLNTEAFF
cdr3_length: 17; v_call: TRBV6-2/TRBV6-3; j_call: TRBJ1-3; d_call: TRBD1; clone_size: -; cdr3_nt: TGTGCCAGCAGTTACGTCGGGACAGGGTTCTCTGGAAACACCATATATTTT; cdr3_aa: CASSYVGTGFSGNTIYF
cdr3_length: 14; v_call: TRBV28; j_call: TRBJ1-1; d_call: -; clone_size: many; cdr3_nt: TGTGCCAGCAGTTTAAGTATATTGAACACTGAAGCTTTCTTT; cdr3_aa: CASSLSILNTEAFF
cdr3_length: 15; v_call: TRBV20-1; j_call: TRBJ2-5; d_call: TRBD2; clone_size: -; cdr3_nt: TGCAGTGCTAGAGGGGATAGCGGGAGAGGGGGGACCCAGTACTTC; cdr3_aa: CSARGDSGRGGTQYF
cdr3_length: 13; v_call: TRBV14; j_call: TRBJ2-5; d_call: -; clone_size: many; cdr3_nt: TGTGCCAGCAGCCAAGGTGACTGGAAGACCCAGTACTTC; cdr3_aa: CASSQGDWKTQYF
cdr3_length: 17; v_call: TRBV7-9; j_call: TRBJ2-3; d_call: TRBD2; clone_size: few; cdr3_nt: TGTGCCAGCAGCCACCCCCTTGGGGGGGGAAGCACAGATACGCAGTATTTT; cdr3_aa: CASSHPLGGGSTDTQYF
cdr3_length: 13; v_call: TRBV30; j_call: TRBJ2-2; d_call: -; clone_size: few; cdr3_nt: TGTGCCTGGAGTTTAGGGGTCACCGGGGAGCTGTTTTTT; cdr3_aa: CAWSLGVTGELFF
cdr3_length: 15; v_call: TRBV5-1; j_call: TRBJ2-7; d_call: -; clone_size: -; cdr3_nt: TGCGCCAGCAGCCCCGGGTCTGGGAGCTCCTACGAGCAGTACTTC; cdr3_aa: CASSPGSGSSYEQYF
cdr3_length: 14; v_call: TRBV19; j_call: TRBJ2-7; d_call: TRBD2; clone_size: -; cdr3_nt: TGTGCCAGTAGTATTGGGACTAGCGGGCCTGAGCAGTACTTC; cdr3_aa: CASSIGTSGPEQYF
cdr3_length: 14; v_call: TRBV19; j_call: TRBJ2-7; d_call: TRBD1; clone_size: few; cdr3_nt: TGTGCCAGTACTGGGACAGGGGATTCCTACGAGCAGTACTTC; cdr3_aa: CASTGTGDSYEQYF
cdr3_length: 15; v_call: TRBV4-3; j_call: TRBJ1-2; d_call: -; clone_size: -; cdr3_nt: TGCGCCAGCAGCCAAGATCCTCGAACTAACTATGGCTACACCTTC; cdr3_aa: CASSQDPRTNYGYTF
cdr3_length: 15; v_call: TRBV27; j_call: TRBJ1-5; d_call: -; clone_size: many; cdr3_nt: TGTGCCAGCAGTTTAATGGCAGGGGGCAATCAGCCCCAGCATTTT; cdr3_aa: CASSLMAGGNQPQHF
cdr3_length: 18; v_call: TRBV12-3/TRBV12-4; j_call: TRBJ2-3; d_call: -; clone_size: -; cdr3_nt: TGTGCCAGCAGCATTAGTCCGGAACACGATATCGTCACAGATACGCAGTATTTT; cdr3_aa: CASSISPEHDIVTDTQYF
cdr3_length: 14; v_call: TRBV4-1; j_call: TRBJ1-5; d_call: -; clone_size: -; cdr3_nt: TGCGCCAGCAGCCAAGCTGGGGGGTGGCAGCCCCAGCATTTT; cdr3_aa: CASSQAGGWQPQHF
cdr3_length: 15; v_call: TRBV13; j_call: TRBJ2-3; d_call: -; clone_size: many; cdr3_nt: TGTGCCAGCAGCTTAGGGGCAGGGGTGACAGATACGCAGTATTTT; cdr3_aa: CASSLGAGVTDTQYF
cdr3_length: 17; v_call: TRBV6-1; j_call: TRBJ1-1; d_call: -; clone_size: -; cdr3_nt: TGTGCCAGCAGTGAGAACTTTGACACCCACATGAACACTGAAGCTTTCTTT; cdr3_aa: CASSENFDTHMNTEAFF
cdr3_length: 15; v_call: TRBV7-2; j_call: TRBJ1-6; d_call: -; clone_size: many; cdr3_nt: TGTGCCAGCAGCTCAATCCGGGGCAGGAATTCACCCCTCCACTTT; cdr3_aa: CASSSIRGRNSPLHF
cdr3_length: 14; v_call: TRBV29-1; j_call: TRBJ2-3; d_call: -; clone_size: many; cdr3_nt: TGCAGCGTTAGACCGGGGGGCGCAGCAGATACGCAGTATTTT; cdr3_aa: CSVRPGGAADTQYF
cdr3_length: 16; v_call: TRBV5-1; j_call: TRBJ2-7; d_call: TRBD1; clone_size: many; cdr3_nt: TGCGCCAGCAGCTCCTGGGACAGGGGTCCCACCTACGAGCAGTACTTC; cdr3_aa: CASSSWDRGPTYEQYF
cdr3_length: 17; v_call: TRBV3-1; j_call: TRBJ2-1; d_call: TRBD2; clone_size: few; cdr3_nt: TGTGCCAGCAGCCAAGATTATGCGGGAGGGACGTTGGATGAGCAGTTCTTC; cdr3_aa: CASSQDYAGGTLDEQFF
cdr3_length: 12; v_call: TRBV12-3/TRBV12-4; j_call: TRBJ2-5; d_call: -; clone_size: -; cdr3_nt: TGTGCCAGCAGTTTTGTTTTTGAGACCCAGTACTTC; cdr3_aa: CASSFVFETQYF
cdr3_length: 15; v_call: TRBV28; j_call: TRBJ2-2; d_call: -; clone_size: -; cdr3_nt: TGTGCCAGCAGTTATAGGGGAGGTCGGGCCGGGGAGCTGTTTTTT; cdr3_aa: CASSYRGGRAGELFF
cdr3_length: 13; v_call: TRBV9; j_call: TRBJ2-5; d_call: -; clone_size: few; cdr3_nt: TGTGCCAGCAGTGCGACATTACAAGAGACCCAGTACTTC; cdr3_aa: CASSATLQETQYF
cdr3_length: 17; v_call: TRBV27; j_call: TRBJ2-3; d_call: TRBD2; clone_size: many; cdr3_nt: TGTGCCAGCCTCCCCGCGGGGTTAGCGGGGTCCACAGATACGCAGTATTTT; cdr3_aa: CASLPAGLAGSTDTQYF
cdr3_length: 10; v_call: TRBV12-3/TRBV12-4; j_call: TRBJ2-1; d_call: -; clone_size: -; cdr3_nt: TGTGCCAGCAGGGGGAATGAGCAGTTCTTC; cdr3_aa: CASRGNEQFF
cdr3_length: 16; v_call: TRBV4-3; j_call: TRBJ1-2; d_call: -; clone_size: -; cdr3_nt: TGCGCCAGCCGGATCTTATTCAGGAAAATTAACTATGGCTACACCTTC; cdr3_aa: CASRILFRKINYGYTF
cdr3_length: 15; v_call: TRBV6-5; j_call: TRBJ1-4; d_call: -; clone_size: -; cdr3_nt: TGTGCCAGCAGGTGGAACAGCGGGACTAATGAAAAACTGTTTTTT; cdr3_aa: CASRWNSGTNEKLFF
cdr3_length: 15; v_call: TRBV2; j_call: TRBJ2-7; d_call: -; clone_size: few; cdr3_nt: TGTGCCAGCAGTGAAAGTAGGGACGTAGCCTACGAGCAGTACTTC; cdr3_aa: CASSESRDVAYEQYF
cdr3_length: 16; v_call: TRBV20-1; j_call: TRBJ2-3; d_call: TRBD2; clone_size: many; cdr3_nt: TGCAGTGCTAGAGGGACTAGCGGGAGGAGGACAGATACGCAGTATTTT; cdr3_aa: CSARGTSGRRTDTQYF
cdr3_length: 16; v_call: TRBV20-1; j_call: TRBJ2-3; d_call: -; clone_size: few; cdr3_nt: TGCAGTGCTAGAGATTTGGGGGCGTTCGGCACAGATACGCAGTATTTT; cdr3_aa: CSARDLGAFGTDTQYF
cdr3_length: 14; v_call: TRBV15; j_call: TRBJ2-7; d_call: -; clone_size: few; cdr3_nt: TGTGCCACCAGCGTATCAGCCAGCTCCTACGAGCAGTACTTC; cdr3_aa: CATSVSASSYEQYF
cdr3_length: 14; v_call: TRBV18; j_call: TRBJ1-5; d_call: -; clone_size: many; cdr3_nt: TGTGCCAGCTCACCACCGAGTTACAATCAGCCCCAGCATTTT; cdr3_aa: CASSPPSYNQPQHF
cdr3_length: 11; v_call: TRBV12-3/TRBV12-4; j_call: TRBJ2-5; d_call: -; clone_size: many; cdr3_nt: TGTGCCAGCAGTCCCGGGACAACCCAGTACTTC; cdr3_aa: CASSPGTTQYF
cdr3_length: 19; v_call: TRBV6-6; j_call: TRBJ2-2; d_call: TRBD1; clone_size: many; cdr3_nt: TGTGCCAGCAGTTATTTAGGTAACAGGGGCCTGGCGAACACCGGGGAGCTGTTTTTT; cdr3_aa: CASSYLGNRGLANTGELFF